The 5 T cell receptor beta chains listed next were all sequenced from one sample in a study of response to subunit inactivated influenza vaccine. TCRdb reanalysed the RT-PCR reads using MiXCR and keeps one entry per CDR3 protein. In the table there are more than 550,000 distinct CDR3 sequences, approximately 12% of which are singletons. The sequences come from PBMCs from blood, collected on the day of vaccination. All receptors derive from a man aged 45-65 years who received an inactivated influenza vaccine.

This clonotype was detected only a few times. The gene calls are TRBV9 and TRBJ2-7; D is unclear. There are 15 residues in the CDR3. CDR1 is SGDLS and CDR2 is YYNGEE in the germline V gene. Trimming pared 0 bases from V and 3 bases from J, leaving 13 bases between. In DNA form, the CDR3 reads TGTGCCAGCAGCGTAGCTGTCGGCAGCTTCTACGAGCAGTACTTC. Residues: CASSVAVGSFYEQYF.

The CDR3 loop is CASSSRRGGRFSGNTIYF. CDR3 in DNA: TGTGCCAGCAGCTCACGGCGGGGGGGGAGGTTTTCTGGAAACACCATATATTTT. V usage is TRBV11-2 and J usage is TRBJ1-3, with a tentative D call TRBD1 (5 bases). V was clipped by 4 bases and J by 1 base, with 20 bases between them. Germline CDR1 reads SGHAT; CDR2 reads FQNNGV. The CDR3 extends over 18 amino acids.

In its sample, this clonotype was seen a few times. V and J are TRBV18 and TRBJ1-1; D perhaps matches TRBD1 (5 bases). V was trimmed by 6 bases and J by 3 bases, leaving 17 bases between them. In germline, CDR1 is KGHSH, CDR2 LQKENI. CDR3 length: 15 amino acids. The CDR3 sequence is CASSATDYTYTEAFF. The CDR3 DNA sequence: TGTGCCAGCTCCGCGACAGATTACACATACACTGAAGCTTTCTTT.

This clonotype was observed a handful of times. This chain joins TRBV29-1 and TRBJ1-1; D perhaps matches TRBD1 (5 bases). CDR1 is SQVTM and CDR2 is ANQGSEA in the germline V gene. V lost 6 bases and J 6 bases, leaving 14 bases between the germline ends. The CDR3 contains 12 residues. This CDR3 is CSVLSGVAEAFF. In nucleotides, the CDR3 is TGCAGCGTCCTTTCGGGGGTGGCTGAAGCTTTCTTT.

V is TRBV4-3 and J is TRBJ2-3, with a tentative D call TRBD1 (6 bases). The CDR3 totals 13 residues. Germline V gene lookup returns CDR1 LGHNA and CDR2 YSLEER. Trimming shortened V by 5 bases and J by 4 bases, and 10 bases separated the two germline ends. DNA of the CDR3: TGCGCCAGCAGCATCTCAGGGGCAGATACGCAGTATTTT. Translated, it gives CASSISGADTQYF.